This T cell receptor (beta chain) was found in a study of T cells after somatic rescue of genetic block (dated by TCRdb to between 2020 and 2021). Broadly, across the study: The study assessed how robust, over the long term, a T-cell system was when the system had developed through somatic rescue of a genetic block in T-cell development.

As concerns this clone: Its antigen is unknown. Per-base qualities were not stored, and no clone one base away is much larger.

The CDR3 spans 13 residues, from the cysteine through the phenylalanine. Only the CDR3 region is kept as DNA, spanning 39 bases read in frame from base 1. Per the germline V gene (reference sequence), LNHDA is the CDR1 and SQIVND is the CDR2. A distance of 11 bases separates the germline ends of V and J, which lose 5 bases and 3 bases respectively. The protocol used for the library was the immunoSEQ multiplex PCR assay. TCRdb stores this immuneACCESS table with in-frame sequences only. Part of the clones is absent; in the studies checked, under half of the shortfall reflects unresolved V genes, and no reason is known for the rest. For this sample there are about 68,000 clones; around 90% appear just once. The ten largest clones capture 2.9% of the sample.

The chain uses TRBV19 and TRBJ2-7; possibly the D gene is TRBD2, per 6 matching bases. The source is a man between 40 and 49 years old. The sequenced material came from peripheral blood mononuclear cells (PBMCs). In nucleotides, the sequence is TGTGCCAGTAGTTCGGGACTCTTCTACGAGCAGTACTTC. It specifies CASSSGLFYEQYF.